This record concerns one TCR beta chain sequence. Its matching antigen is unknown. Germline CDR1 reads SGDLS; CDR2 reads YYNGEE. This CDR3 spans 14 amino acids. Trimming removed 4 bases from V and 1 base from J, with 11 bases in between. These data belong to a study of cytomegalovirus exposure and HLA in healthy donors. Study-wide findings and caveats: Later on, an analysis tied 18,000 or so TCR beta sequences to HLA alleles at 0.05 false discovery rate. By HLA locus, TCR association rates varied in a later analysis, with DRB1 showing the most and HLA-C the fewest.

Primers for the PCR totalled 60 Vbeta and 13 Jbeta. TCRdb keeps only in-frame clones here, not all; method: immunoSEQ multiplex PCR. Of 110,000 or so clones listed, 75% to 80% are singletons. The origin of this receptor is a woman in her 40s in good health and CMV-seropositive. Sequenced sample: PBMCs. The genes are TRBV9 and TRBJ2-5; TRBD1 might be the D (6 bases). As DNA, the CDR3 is TGTGCCAGCAGCATACAGGGTACCCAAGAGACCCAGTACTTC. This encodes CASSIQGTQETQYF.